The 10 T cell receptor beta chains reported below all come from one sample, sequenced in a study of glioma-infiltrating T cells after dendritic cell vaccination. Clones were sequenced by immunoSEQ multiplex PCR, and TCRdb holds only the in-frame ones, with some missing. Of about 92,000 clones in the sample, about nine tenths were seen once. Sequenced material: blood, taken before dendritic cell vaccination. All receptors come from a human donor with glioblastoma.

CDR3 nucleotides: TGCGCCAGCAGCCCTCCAGGGGAGGATACGCAGTATTTT. Protein sequence: CASSPPGEDTQYF. The rearrangement links TRBV5-1 to TRBJ2-3; D might be TRBD1 (6 bases). Germline CDR1 reads SGHRS; CDR2 reads YFSETQ. With 4 bases removed from V and 6 bases from J, the gap between germline ends came to 12 bases. This CDR3 has 13 amino acids.

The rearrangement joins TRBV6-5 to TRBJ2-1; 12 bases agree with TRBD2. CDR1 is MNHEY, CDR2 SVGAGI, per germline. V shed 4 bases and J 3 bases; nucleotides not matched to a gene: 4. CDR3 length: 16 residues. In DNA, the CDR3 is TGTGCCAGCAGTTGCCCGACTAGCGGGAGCTACAATGAGCAGTTCTTC. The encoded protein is CASSCPTSGSYNEQFF.

CDR3 sequence (DNA): TGCGCCAGCAGCTTGCGAGGGAGCACCGGGGAGCTGTTTTTT. Translation gives CASSLRGSTGELFF. This rearrangement joins TRBV5-1 to TRBJ2-2; D perhaps matches TRBD2 (5 bases). The CDR3 length is 14 residues. The V and J ends lost 1 base and 4 bases respectively, with 8 bases between them. Germline CDR1 reads SGHRS; CDR2 reads YFSETQ.

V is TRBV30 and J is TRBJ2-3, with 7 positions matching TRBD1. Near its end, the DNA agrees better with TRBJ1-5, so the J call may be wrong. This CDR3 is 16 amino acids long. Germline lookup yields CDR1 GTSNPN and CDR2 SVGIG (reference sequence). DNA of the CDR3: TGTGCCTGGAGAGCTCGGGACAGAAGACCCACAGATACGCAGCATTTT. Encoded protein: CAWRARDRRPTDTQHF.

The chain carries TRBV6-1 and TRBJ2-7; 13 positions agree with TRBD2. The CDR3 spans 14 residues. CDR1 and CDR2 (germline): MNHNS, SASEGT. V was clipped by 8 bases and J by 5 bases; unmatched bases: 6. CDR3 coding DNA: TGTGCCAGCTACCGGACTAGCGGGAGTGACGAGCAGTACTTC. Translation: CASYRTSGSDEQYF.

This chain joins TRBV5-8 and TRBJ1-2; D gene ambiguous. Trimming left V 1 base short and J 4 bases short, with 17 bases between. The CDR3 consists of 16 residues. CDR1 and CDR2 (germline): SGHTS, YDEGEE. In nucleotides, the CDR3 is TGTGCCAGCAGCTTGAGGCGGACTGCGCGGGGCTATGGCTACACCTTC. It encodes CASSLRRTARGYGYTF. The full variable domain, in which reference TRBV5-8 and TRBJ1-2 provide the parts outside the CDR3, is EAGVTQSPTHLIKTRGQQATLRCSPISGHTSVYWYQQALGLGLQFLLWYDEGEERNRGNFPPRFSGRQFPNYSSELNVNALELEDSALYLCASSLRRTARGYGYTFGSGTRLTVV.

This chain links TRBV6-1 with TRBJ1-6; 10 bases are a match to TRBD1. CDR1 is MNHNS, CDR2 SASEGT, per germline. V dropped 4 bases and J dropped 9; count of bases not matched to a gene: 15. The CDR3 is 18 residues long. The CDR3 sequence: CASSAQKLTGGVSSPLHF. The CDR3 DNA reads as TGTGCCAGCAGTGCCCAAAAGTTGACAGGGGGCGTTAGTTCACCCCTCCACTTT.

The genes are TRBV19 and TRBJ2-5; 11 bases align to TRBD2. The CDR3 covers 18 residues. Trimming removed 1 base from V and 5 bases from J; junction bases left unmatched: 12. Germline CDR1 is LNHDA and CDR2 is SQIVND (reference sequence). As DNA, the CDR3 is TGTGCCAGTAGTATAGGTGGAACTAGCGGGGGAGGGTTGGAGACCCAGTACTTC. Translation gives CASSIGGTSGGGLETQYF.

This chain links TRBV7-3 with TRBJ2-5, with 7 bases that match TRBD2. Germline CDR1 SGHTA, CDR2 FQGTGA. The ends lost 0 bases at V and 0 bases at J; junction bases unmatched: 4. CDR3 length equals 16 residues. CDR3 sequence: CASSLTGGTYQETQYF. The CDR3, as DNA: TGTGCCAGCAGCTTAACGGGGGGGACCTACCAAGAGACCCAGTACTTC.

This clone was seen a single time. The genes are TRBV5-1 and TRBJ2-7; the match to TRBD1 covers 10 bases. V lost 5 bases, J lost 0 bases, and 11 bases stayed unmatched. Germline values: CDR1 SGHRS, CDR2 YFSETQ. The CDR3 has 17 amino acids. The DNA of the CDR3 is TGCGCCAGCAGTCAAGACAGGGGGCGTCGGTCCTCCTACGAGCAGTACTTC. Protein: CASSQDRGRRSSYEQYF.